Following are 4 T cell receptor beta chains from one sample sequenced in a study of blood T cells in healthy people across ages. It was with a sample-barcoded 5' primer and a J-beta primer mix that a second PCR of roughly 7 to 12 cycles was run. TCRdb passed the 5' RACE reads through MiXCR, listing each CDR3 protein once. The sample shows 700,000 to 850,000 distinct CDR3 sequences, under 40% of them seen only once. Sample: blood. Receptor source: a man younger than 35 in good health.

This clonotype was picked up a small number of times. This chain links TRBV6-5 with TRBJ2-3; D not certain. Between the trimmed V and J ends, which lost 6 bases and 0 bases, there was a span of 10 bases. Per the germline V gene, CDR1 is MNHEY and CDR2 is SVGAGI. This CDR3 comprises 14 residues. CDR3 sequence (DNA): TGTGCCAGCAGGAGGAGAACTAGCACAGATACGCAGTATTTT. It encodes CASRRRTSTDTQYF.

This clonotype occurred many times. This chain joins TRBV7-2 and TRBJ2-7, with a weak D call TRBD1 (5 bases). This CDR3 is built from 14 residues. V was pared by 1 base and J by 3 bases, with 10 bases between. Germline values: CDR1 SGHTA, CDR2 FQGNSA. The DNA of the CDR3 is TGTGCCAGCAGCTTAGATGGGCAGGGCTACGAGCAGTACTTC. It translates to CASSLDGQGYEQYF.

There are many counts of this clonotype. J is TRBJ2-7 and V is TRBV20-1; 9 positions agree with TRBD1. The ends lost 3 bases at V and 0 bases at J; junction bases unmatched: 6. The CDR3 has 15 amino acids. Looked up from germline, CDR1 is DFQATT and CDR2 is SNEGSKA (reference sequence). CDR3 nucleotide sequence: TGCAGTGCTAGGGTAGGGACAGGGAGCTCCTACGAGCAGTACTTC. Translated: CSARVGTGSSYEQYF.

In this sample, this clonotype turned up a few times. The V gene is TRBV6-6, the J gene TRBJ2-7; the D gene is possibly TRBD1 (5 bases). V was cut by 2 bases and J by 7 bases, with 9 bases left in between. The length of the CDR3 is 12 residues. CDR1 is MNHNY, CDR2 SVGAGI, per germline (reference sequence). The CDR3 DNA follows: TGTGCCAGCAGTTACCCAGGACAAGAGCAGTACTTC. It encodes CASSYPGQEQYF.